This TCR beta chain came from a study of blood T cell repertoires in COVID-19. On the study more broadly: Whether acute or convalescent, the COVID-19 samples came from the United States, Italy and Spain. PBMCs, B-cell-depleted T cells, or T cells provided the cDNA or gDNA that made up the material.

The CDR3 totals 16 residues. Trimming took 5 bases from V and 2 from J; bases not matched to a gene: 5. Germline-derived CDR1 and CDR2 are LNHDA and SQIVND (reference sequence). Profiling relied on immunoSEQ multiplex PCR, and the TCRdb table lists in-frame clones only, not all of them. Seen here are approximately 250,000 clones, over 80% observed once, and the top ten hold around 6.4%. The rearrangement uses TRBV19 and TRBJ2-1, with 11 bases aligning to TRBD2. This clonotype was sampled from a woman aged 55 to 70 with active or convalescent COVID-19. The sequenced sample was peripheral blood. The CDR3 nucleotides are TGTGCCAGTAGTTCCTTACTAGCGGGAGCCTACAATGAGCAGTTCTTC. Translated, it gives CASSSLLAGAYNEQFF.